This T cell receptor beta chain was captured by sequencing in a study of blood T cell repertoires in COVID-19. Measured with immunoSEQ multiplex PCR; TCRdb has only the in-frame clones, and not every one. The profile shows 150,000 to 200,000 clones, just under 85% of them singletons. V lost 7 bases and J lost 7, with 15 bases in between. Per germline, CDR1 MNHEY and CDR2 SVGAGI. CDR3 size: 13 residues. The sample comprised peripheral blood. The source is a woman over 75 with COVID-19, enrolled during active disease. This chain connects TRBV6-5 to TRBJ2-3, with D unclear. DNA of the CDR3: TGTGCCAGCACCCAGACGGCGGCAAATACGCAGTATTTT. Translating gives CASTQTAANTQYF.